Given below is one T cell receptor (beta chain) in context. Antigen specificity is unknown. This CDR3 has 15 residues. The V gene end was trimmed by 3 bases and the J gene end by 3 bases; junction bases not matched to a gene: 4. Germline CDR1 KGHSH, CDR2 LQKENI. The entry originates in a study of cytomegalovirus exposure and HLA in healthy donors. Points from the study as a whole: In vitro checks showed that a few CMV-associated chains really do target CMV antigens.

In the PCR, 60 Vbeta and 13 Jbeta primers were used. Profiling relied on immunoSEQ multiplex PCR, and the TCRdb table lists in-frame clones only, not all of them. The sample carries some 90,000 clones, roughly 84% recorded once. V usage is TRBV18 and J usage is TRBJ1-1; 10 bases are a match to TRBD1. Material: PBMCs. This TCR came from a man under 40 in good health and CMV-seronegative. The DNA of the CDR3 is TGTGCCAGCTCACCCCGACAGGGGGCCTACACTGAAGCTTTCTTT. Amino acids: CASSPRQGAYTEAFF. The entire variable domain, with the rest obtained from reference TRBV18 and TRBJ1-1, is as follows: NAGVMQNPRHLVRRRGQEARLRCSPMKGHSHVYWYRQLPEEGLKFMVYLQKENIIDESGMPKERFSAEFPKEGPSILRIQQVVRGDSAAYFCASSPRQGAYTEAFFGQGTRLTVV.